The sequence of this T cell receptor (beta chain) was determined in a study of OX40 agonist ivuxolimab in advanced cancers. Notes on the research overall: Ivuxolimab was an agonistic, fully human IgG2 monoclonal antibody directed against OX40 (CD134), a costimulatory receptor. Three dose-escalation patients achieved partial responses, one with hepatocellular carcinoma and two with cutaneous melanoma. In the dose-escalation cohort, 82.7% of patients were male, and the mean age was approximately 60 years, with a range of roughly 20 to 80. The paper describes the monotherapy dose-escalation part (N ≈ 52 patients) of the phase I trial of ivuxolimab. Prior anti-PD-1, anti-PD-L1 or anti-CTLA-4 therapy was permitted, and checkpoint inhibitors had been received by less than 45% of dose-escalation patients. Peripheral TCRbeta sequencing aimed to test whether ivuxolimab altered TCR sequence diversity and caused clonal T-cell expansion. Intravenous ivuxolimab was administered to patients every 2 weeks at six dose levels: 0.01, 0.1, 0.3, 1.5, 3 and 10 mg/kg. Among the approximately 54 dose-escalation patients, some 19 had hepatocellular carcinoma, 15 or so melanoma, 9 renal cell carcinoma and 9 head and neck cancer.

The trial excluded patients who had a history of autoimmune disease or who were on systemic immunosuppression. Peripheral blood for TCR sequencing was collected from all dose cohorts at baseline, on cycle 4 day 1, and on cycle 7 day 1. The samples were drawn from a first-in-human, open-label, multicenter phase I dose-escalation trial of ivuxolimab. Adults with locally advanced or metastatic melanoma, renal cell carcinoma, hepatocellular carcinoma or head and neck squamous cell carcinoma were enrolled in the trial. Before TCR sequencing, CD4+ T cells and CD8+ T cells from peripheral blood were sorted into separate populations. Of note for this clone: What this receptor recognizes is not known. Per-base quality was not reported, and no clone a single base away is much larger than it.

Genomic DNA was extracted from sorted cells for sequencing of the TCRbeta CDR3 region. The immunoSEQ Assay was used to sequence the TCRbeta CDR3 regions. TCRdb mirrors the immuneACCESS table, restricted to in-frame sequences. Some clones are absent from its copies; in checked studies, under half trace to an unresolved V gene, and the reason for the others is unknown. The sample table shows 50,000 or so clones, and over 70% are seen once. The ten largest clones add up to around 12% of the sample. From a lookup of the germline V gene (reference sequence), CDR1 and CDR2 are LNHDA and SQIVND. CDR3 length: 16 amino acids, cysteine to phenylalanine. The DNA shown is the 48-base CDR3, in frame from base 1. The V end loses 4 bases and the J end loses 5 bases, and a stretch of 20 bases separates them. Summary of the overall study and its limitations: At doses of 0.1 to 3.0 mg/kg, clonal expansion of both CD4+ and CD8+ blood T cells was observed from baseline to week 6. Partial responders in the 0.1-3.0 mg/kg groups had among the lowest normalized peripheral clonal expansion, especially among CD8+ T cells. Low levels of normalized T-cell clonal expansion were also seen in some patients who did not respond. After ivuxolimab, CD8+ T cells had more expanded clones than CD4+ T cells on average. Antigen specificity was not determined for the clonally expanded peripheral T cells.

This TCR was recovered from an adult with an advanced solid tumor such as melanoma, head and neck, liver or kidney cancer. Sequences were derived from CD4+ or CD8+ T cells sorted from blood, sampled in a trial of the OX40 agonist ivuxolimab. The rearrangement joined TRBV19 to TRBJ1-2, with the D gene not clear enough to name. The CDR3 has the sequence CASSTPRAKEGYGYTF. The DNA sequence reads TGTGCCAGTAGTACCCCCCGGGCTAAAGAAGGGTATGGCTACACCTTC.